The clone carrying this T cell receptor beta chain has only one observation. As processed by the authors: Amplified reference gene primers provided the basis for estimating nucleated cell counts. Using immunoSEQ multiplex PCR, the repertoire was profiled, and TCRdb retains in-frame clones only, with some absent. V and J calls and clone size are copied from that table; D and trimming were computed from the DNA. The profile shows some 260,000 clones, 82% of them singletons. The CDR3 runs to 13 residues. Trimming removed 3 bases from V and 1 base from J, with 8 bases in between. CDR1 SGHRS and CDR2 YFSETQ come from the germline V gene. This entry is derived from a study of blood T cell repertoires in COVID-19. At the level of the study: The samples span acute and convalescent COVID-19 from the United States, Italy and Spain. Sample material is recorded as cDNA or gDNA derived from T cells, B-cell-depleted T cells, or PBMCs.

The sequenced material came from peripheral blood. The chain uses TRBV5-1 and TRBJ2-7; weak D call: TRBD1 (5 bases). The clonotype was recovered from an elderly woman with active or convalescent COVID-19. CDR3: CASSSRQSYEQYF. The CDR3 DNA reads TGCGCCAGCAGCTCCAGACAGTCCTACGAGCAGTACTTC.